Each of the 14 T cell receptor beta chains below was sequenced from the same sample in a study of cytomegalovirus exposure and HLA in healthy donors. Both 60 Vbeta primers and 13 Jbeta primers went into the PCR. Using immunoSEQ multiplex PCR, the repertoire was profiled, and TCRdb retains in-frame clones only, with some absent. The sample lists about 150,000 clones, around 70% occurring once. Sequencing input: PBMCs. Receptor source: a man aged 35-49 years in good health and CMV-seronegative.

This clone has a handful of counts. V is TRBV5-4 and J is TRBJ1-2; TRBD1 is a possible D gene (6 bases). CDR1 and CDR2 (germline): SGHNT, YYREEE (reference sequence). The CDR3 has 15 residues. V was trimmed by 2 bases and J by 0 bases, leaving 11 bases between them. Written as DNA, the CDR3 is TGTGCCAGCAGCTTACAGGGAAGCACTAACTATGGCTACACCTTC. Its protein is CASSLQGSTNYGYTF. The full variable domain, completed using reference TRBV5-4 and TRBJ1-2, is ETGVTQSPTHLIKTRGQQVTLRCSSQSGHNTVSWYQQALGQGPQFIFQYYREEENGRGNFPPRFSGLQFPNYSSELNVNALELDDSALYLCASSLQGSTNYGYTFGSGTRLTVV.

This clone appeared a single time. V gene TRBV19 combines with J gene TRBJ2-3; TRBD2 is a possible D gene (7 bases). Germline V gene sequence: CDR1 LNHDA, CDR2 SQIVND (reference sequence). Trimming took 4 bases from V and 2 from J, leaving 13 bases between them. The CDR3 has 15 amino acids. In nucleotides, the CDR3 is TGTGCCAGTAGTACTGCCGGGGGGCCCACAGATACGCAGTATTTT. It specifies CASSTAGGPTDTQYF. The variable domain in full, with the rest retrieved from reference TRBV19 and TRBJ2-3, is DGGITQSPKYLFRKEGQNVTLSCEQNLNHDAMYWYRQDPGQGLRLIYYSQIVNDFQKGDIAEGYSVSREKKESFPLTVTSAQKNPTAFYLCASSTAGGPTDTQYFGPGTRLTVL.

This clone appeared a few times. The chain combines TRBV6-6 with TRBJ2-5, with a tentative D call TRBD2 (5 bases). CDR1 is MNHNY, CDR2 SVGAGI, per germline (reference sequence). V was cut by 6 bases and J by 3 bases, with 5 bases left in between. This CDR3 is 11 amino acids long. This CDR3 is CASRREETQYF. The DNA of the CDR3 is TGTGCCAGCAGGAGGGAAGAGACCCAGTACTTC.

This clone was counted only a few times. V usage is TRBV4-3 and J usage is TRBJ2-1, with D unresolved. Germline CDR1 is LGHNA and CDR2 is YSLEER. V was shortened by 0 bases and J by 6 bases, with 9 bases between the two germline ends. CDR3 length: 14 residues. The CDR3 DNA reads as TGCGCCAGCAGCCAAGATCCCAGAGGCAATGAGCAGTTCTTC. Translated, it gives CASSQDPRGNEQFF.

V usage is TRBV5-4 and J usage is TRBJ2-1; no reliable D call. CDR1 and CDR2 from the germline V gene are SGHNT and YYREEE (reference sequence). The CDR3 spans 14 residues. Trimming stripped 1 base from V and 6 bases from J, with 11 bases between. CDR3: CASSLPARPNEQFF. For the CDR3, the DNA is TGTGCCAGCAGCTTGCCTGCTAGACCCAATGAGCAGTTCTTC.

This clone has just one count. V and J are TRBV29-1 and TRBJ1-5, with 7 bases identical to TRBD1. This CDR3 comprises 13 residues. In germline, CDR1 is SQVTM, CDR2 ANQGSEA. With V trimmed by 4 bases and J by 5 bases, 5 bases remained unmatched. The CDR3 DNA is TGCAGCGTTGGAGGGGGCTCGGATCAGCCCCAGCATTTT. This codes for CSVGGGSDQPQHF.

The chain has TRBV15 and TRBJ1-5; 7 positions match TRBD1. The germline V gene encodes CDR1 LNHNV and CDR2 YYDKDF (reference sequence). V was clipped by 4 bases and J by 5 bases; unmatched bases: 8. This CDR3 comprises 15 residues. Here the CDR3 DNA reads TGTGCCACCAGCACACTGGACAGGTTAGATCAGCCCCAGCATTTT. Translating gives CATSTLDRLDQPQHF. The variable domain in full, with the rest retrieved from reference TRBV15 and TRBJ1-5, is DAMVIQNPRYQVTQFGKPVTLSCSQTLNHNVMYWYQQKSSQAPKLLFHYYDKDFNNEADTPDNFQSRRPNTSFCFLDIRSPGLGDTAMYLCATSTLDRLDQPQHFGDGTRLSIL.

The CDR3: CASSLDLGGSGEQFF. CDR3 nucleotides: TGTGCCAGCAGCTTAGATTTGGGCGGGAGTGGTGAGCAGTTCTTC. The gene calls are TRBV11-2 and TRBJ2-1; TRBD2 aligns across 7 bases. With 0 bases clipped from V and 9 bases from J, the junction kept 8 bases outside the gene matches. The CDR3 is 15 residues long. Germline V lookup: CDR1 SGHAT, CDR2 FQNNGV.

This clone was seen once. The genes are TRBV5-1 and TRBJ2-5, with D unclear. The CDR3 spans 14 residues. Per the germline V gene, CDR1 is SGHRS and CDR2 is YFSETQ. The V end lost 1 base, the J end lost 4 bases, and 11 bases lay between the germline ends. CDR3 sequence: CASSLSSSGETQYF. The CDR3 DNA reads as TGCGCCAGCAGCTTGTCTTCCAGTGGAGAGACCCAGTACTTC. The full variable domain, in which reference TRBV5-1 and TRBJ2-5 provide the parts outside the CDR3, is KAGVTQTPRYLIKTRGQQVTLSCSPISGHRSVSWYQQTPGQGLQFLFEYFSETQRNKGNFPGRFSGRQFSNSRSEMNVSTLELGDSALYLCASSLSSSGETQYFGPGTRLLVL.

The V call is TRBV2, the J call TRBJ2-1; 7 nucleotides align to TRBD1. Per the germline V gene, CDR1 is SNHLY and CDR2 is FYNNEI. The CDR3 length is 15 residues. V trimming: 0 bases; J trimming: 4 bases; junction bases outside the gene matches: 3. CDR3 protein: CASSEAWTGYNEQFF. CDR3 bases: TGTGCCAGCAGTGAAGCATGGACAGGATACAATGAGCAGTTCTTC.

The sample holds a few counts of this clone. This chain links TRBV4-1 with TRBJ1-5, with 10 bases that match TRBD1. J gave up 3 bases and V 3 bases, and 5 bases lay outside the gene matches. The CDR3 spans 16 residues. From germline, CDR1 is MGHRA and CDR2 YSYEKL. The CDR3 nucleotides are TGCGCCAGCAGCCAGATCGGACAGGGGGACAATCAGCCCCAGCATTTT. It translates to CASSQIGQGDNQPQHF.

The rearrangement joins TRBV4-3 to TRBJ1-1, with a tentative D call TRBD1 (6 bases). Looked up from germline, CDR1 is LGHNA and CDR2 is YSLEER. V was cut by 2 bases and J by 3 bases, with 13 bases left in between. This CDR3 region has 15 residues. In DNA form, the CDR3 reads TGCGCCAGCAGCCAACTGGACAGAACGTACACTGAAGCTTTCTTT. As protein: CASSQLDRTYTEAFF.

V and J are TRBV7-3 and TRBJ1-1; D unclear. Germline V gives CDR1 SGHTA, CDR2 FQGTGA. V was clipped by 5 bases and J by 4 bases, with 5 bases between them. The CDR3 is 11 amino acids. This chain's CDR3 is CASSGGTEAFF. DNA for the CDR3: TGTGCCAGCAGCGGAGGCACTGAAGCTTTCTTT.

V and J are TRBV19 and TRBJ2-5; 11 nucleotides match TRBD2. Germline V gives CDR1 LNHDA, CDR2 SQIVND (reference sequence). The CDR3 loop spans 15 amino acids. V lost 1 base, J lost 5 bases, and 3 bases stayed unmatched. The CDR3 region is CASSIGLAGWETQYF. The CDR3 DNA follows: TGTGCCAGTAGTATAGGACTAGCGGGGTGGGAGACCCAGTACTTC.